This is a list of T cell receptor beta chains from one sample in a study of human T cells and chemical hapten exposure. TCRdb analysed the 5' RACE reads with MiXCR anew, one entry per CDR3 protein. The sample has approximately 150,000 distinct CDR3 sequences; around 4% are singletons. Receptors were obtained from a female donor in good health. Each CDR3 is given with its conserved first and last residue. The D gene is left open where the match is weak. Only some rows state a clone size, as once, few, many or a class for expanded clones.

v_gene,abundance,d_gene,j_gene,CDR3nt,CDR3aa
TRBV29-1,-,TRBD1,TRBJ1-1,TGCAGCGTTAGCCCGGGACAGACTAAAGAAGCTTTCTTT,CSVSPGQTKEAFF
TRBV24-1,many,-,TRBJ2-7,TGTGCCACCAGTGATTTGCCCCGCGATACCGACTACGAGCAGTACTTC,CATSDLPRDTDYEQYF
TRBV7-9,many,-,TRBJ2-3,TGTGCCAGCAGCTTTTCGCCAGGGCTCACAGATACGCAGTATTTT,CASSFSPGLTDTQYF
TRBV6-6,many,-,TRBJ2-2,TGTGCCAGCAGTACGGGGACTGCCGGGGAGCTGTTTTTT,CASSTGTAGELFF
TRBV29-1,many,-,TRBJ2-5,TGCAGCGTTGAAGAAGTCCCGGCGGAGACCCAGTACTTC,CSVEEVPAETQYF
TRBV6-2/TRBV6-3,many,-,TRBJ2-3,TGTGCCAGCAGGAGGGGTGCGGCAGATACGCAGTATTTT,CASRRGAADTQYF
TRBV2,many,-,TRBJ2-3,TGTGCCAGCAGTGGTTTGCAGTTTCTCACAGATACGCAGTATTTT,CASSGLQFLTDTQYF
TRBV20-1,many,-,TRBJ2-3,TGCAGTGCGGCGGGGGCTAGAACGGGCACAGATACGCAGTATTTT,CSAAGARTGTDTQYF
TRBV3-1,many,TRBD2,TRBJ2-5,TGTGCCAGCAGCCAAGAGTGGAGACCGGGGGGTCGGGGAGAGACCCAGTACTTC,CASSQEWRPGGRGETQYF
TRBV10-3,many,TRBD1,TRBJ1-4,TGTGCCATCAGCGACGGACAGGGGGCTATTGAAAAACTGTTTTTT,CAISDGQGAIEKLFF
TRBV7-2,-,TRBD2,TRBJ2-1,TGTGCCAGCAGCTTAGGGCTAGCGGGGGGGCATGAGCAGTTCTTC,CASSLGLAGGHEQFF
TRBV7-2,many,-,TRBJ1-1,TGTGCCAGCAGAGTAGCCGTGACGGTGAACACTGAAGCTTTCTTT,CASRVAVTVNTEAFF
TRBV27,many,-,TRBJ2-7,TGTGCCAGCAGTTTATCGCCTACTGGGAGCTCCTACGAGCAGTACTTC,CASSLSPTGSSYEQYF
TRBV7-2,many,TRBD1,TRBJ1-2,TGTGCCAGCAGCTCTACAGGGGGATCTGGCTACACCTTC,CASSSTGGSGYTF
TRBV19,many,-,TRBJ2-3,TGTGCCAGTAGTATAACGCGGGCTTCTAGCACAGATACGCAGTATTTT,CASSITRASSTDTQYF
TRBV9,many,-,TRBJ2-1,TGTGCCAGCAGCTCCGGCGGGACTCTCAATGAGCAGTTCTTC,CASSSGGTLNEQFF
TRBV5-6,many,-,TRBJ2-7,TGTGCCAGCAGCTTGGCCGGAGGATTCACCTACGAGCAGTACTTC,CASSLAGGFTYEQYF
TRBV2,few,TRBD1,TRBJ1-6,TGTGCCAGCTCCGGGGACAGCTCCTATAATTCACCCCTCCACTTT,CASSGDSSYNSPLHF
TRBV19,many,-,TRBJ2-2,TGTGCCACCCTAGGGGTTCCGAACACCGGGGAGCTGTTTTTT,CATLGVPNTGELFF
TRBV3-1,many,TRBD2,TRBJ2-2,TGTGCCAGCAGCCCGCCCCTCGGGCGGGGGGACCCCGGGGAGCTGTTTTTT,CASSPPLGRGDPGELFF
TRBV20-1,many,-,TRBJ1-4,TGCAGTGCTAGTGGCGACTACGGTGAAAAACTGTTTTTT,CSASGDYGEKLFF
TRBV20-1,many,-,TRBJ2-5,TGCAGTGCTAGAGTAGCGGCAACCGAGACCCAGTACTTC,CSARVAATETQYF
TRBV6-5,-,TRBD1,TRBJ1-2,TGTGCCAGCAGACGACAGGGGCTGGTGGGGGACTACACCTTC,CASRRQGLVGDYTF